This entry features one T cell receptor beta chain sequence. Its antigen is unknown. These data belong to a study of shared clonotypes between healthy human individuals. Study-wide findings and caveats: Richness estimates generally favored naive over memory subsets.

Germline V lookup: CDR1 LGHNA, CDR2 YSLEER. The CDR3 consists of 13 residues. The V and J ends lost 4 bases and 5 bases, in that order; junction bases with no gene match: 1. The assay used deep level. Each cell subset's genomic DNA was divided evenly among several immunoSEQ plates. Using immunoSEQ multiplex PCR, the repertoire was profiled, and TCRdb retains in-frame clones only, with some absent. The sample includes around 2.5 million clones, 90% to 95% seen only once; the top ten take more than 0.35%. The chain employs TRBV4-3 and TRBJ2-5, with 10 bases identical to TRBD1. Source material: naive CD4+ T cells from PBMCs. Indicated subset: CD45RA+ positively selected. The sequence derives from a young man in good health. Some clones in this sample may be carry-over from other donors' samples. The chain's CDR3 is CASSRDRGETQYF. CDR3 nucleotide sequence: TGCGCCAGCAGCCGGGACAGGGGTGAGACCCAGTACTTC.